This T cell receptor (beta chain) emerged from a study of T cells in women clearing cervical HPV infection. Libraries were prepared by immunoSEQ multiplex PCR; TCRdb keeps only in-frame clonotypes and omits some of them. The data show 35,000 to 45,000 clones, and the top ten clones hold approximately 1.3%. The sequence was collected from a woman between 18 and 70 years old with a cervical HPV16 infection that either progressed to CIN3+ or cleared (not recorded which). Sequencing input: blood buffy coat.

CDR3 loop: CASSLGGGTYEQYF. The sequenced CDR3 bases are TGTGCCAGCAGTTTGGGGGGGGGTACCTACGAG. This chain links TRBV12-3 or TRBV12-4 with TRBJ2-7; 7 nucleotides match TRBD2. Sequencing ends 3 residues short of the CDR3 end; the germline J gene provides the rest. V was pared by 3 bases and J by 2 bases, with 4 bases of the junction left unmatched. This CDR3 comprises 14 residues.